This TCR beta chain emerged from a study of cytomegalovirus exposure and HLA in healthy donors. General study points: The authors enumerated around 150 TCR beta chains as linked to cytomegalovirus.

Profiled with immunoSEQ multiplex PCR; TCRdb holds only in-frame clones, not every one. The sample consists of more than 70,000 clones, 90% to 96% of them appearing once. Remarks on this clone: Its antigen is as yet unknown.

The donors were members of the validation cohort comprising 120 subjects, separate from the roughly 600-subject first cohort. The ends were cut back, 3 bases at V and 6 bases at J, with 15 bases in the middle. The CDR3 runs 14 residues. The germline V gene encodes CDR1 SGHRS and CDR2 YFSETQ. V and J are TRBV5-1 and TRBJ1-1; D ambiguous. This TCR was recovered from a man between 18 and 35 years old in good health and CMV-seropositive. The sequencing sample was made of PBMCs. CDR3 region: CASSSSLSEAEAFF. CDR3 sequence (DNA): TGCGCCAGCAGCTCCTCTCTTAGCGAGGCTGAAGCTTTCTTT. The complete variable domain, with remaining parts taken from reference TRBV5-1 and TRBJ1-1, reads KAGVTQTPRYLIKTRGQQVTLSCSPISGHRSVSWYQQTPGQGLQFLFEYFSETQRNKGNFPGRFSGRQFSNSRSEMNVSTLELGDSALYLCASSSSLSEAEAFFGQGTRLTVV.